This T cell receptor beta chain appears in the sequencing data of a study of OX40 agonist ivuxolimab in advanced cancers. The wider study: Patients' therapy was ivuxolimab, an antibody that acts as an agonist of OX40 (CD134). Hepatocellular carcinoma, melanoma, renal cell or head and neck cancer affected the dose-escalation patients. The eligibility criteria allowed prior anti-PD-1, anti-PD-L1 or anti-CTLA-4 therapy, and about 40% had some.

V lost 1 base and J 0 bases, leaving 12 bases between the germline ends. This CDR3 is built from 15 residues. From germline, CDR1 is GTSNPN and CDR2 SVGIG (reference sequence). Clones were sequenced by immunoSEQ multiplex PCR, and TCRdb holds only the in-frame ones, with some missing. The table lists tens of thousands of clones, about 83% of them singletons. The chain carries TRBV30 and TRBJ1-1, with D unresolved. Material: CD4+ or CD8+ T cells sorted from blood, obtained in a trial of the OX40 agonist ivuxolimab. The TCR comes from an adult with an advanced solid tumor such as melanoma, head and neck, liver or kidney cancer. The DNA for the CDR3 is TGTGCCTGGAGTGGCGGCGGACGGATGAACACTGAAGCTTTCTTT. Translation: CAWSGGGRMNTEAFF.